Following are 22 T cell receptor beta chains from one sample sequenced in a study of cytomegalovirus exposure and HLA in healthy donors. In the PCR, 60 Vbeta and 13 Jbeta primers were used. Using immunoSEQ multiplex PCR, the repertoire was profiled, and TCRdb retains in-frame clones only, with some absent. The data contain about 180,000 clones, 77% of them seen just once; the ten biggest clones take up about 1.5%. Sequencing was done on a sample of PBMCs. The receptors stem from a man between 18 and 35 years old in good health and CMV-seronegative.

The V call is TRBV10-3, the J call TRBJ1-3, with 8 bases lining up with TRBD1. Germline lookup yields CDR1 ENHRY and CDR2 SYGVKD. The CDR3 runs to 14 residues. V lost 9 bases and J lost 2; bases outside the gene matches: 6. The CDR3 coding sequence is TGTGCCATGAAACAGGGGGACACTGGAAACACCATATATTTT. Translation: CAMKQGDTGNTIYF.

The V gene is TRBV10-3, the J gene TRBJ2-1; D possibly corresponds to TRBD1 (5 bases). This CDR3 comprises 14 residues. V shed 0 bases and J shed 5 bases, with 8 bases lying between them. Germline CDR1 ENHRY, CDR2 SYGVKD. CDR3 bases: TGTGCCATCAGTGAGTCGGGGCAACACAATGAGCAGTTCTTC. This encodes CAISESGQHNEQFF.

The genes are TRBV18 and TRBJ1-3; TRBD1 matches at 7 bases. With V trimmed by 6 bases and J by 0 bases, 17 bases remained unmatched. This CDR3 comprises 19 residues. Per germline, CDR1 KGHSH and CDR2 LQKENI. The CDR3 sequence: CASSSSGTANYISGNTIYF. The DNA for the CDR3 is TGTGCCAGCTCCTCCTCCGGGACAGCCAACTACATCTCTGGAAACACCATATATTTT.

This clone was seen a few times. The J gene is TRBJ2-2, the V gene TRBV7-3, with D possibly matching TRBD1 (6 bases). Trimming shortened V by 4 bases and J by 5 bases, and 20 bases separated the two germline ends. The CDR3 is 17 amino acids. Germline CDR1 SGHTA, CDR2 FQGTGA. This CDR3 is CASSSRVGARPTGELFF. The CDR3 DNA is TGTGCCAGCAGCTCCCGAGTGGGGGCCCGGCCGACCGGGGAGCTGTTTTTT.

The rearrangement links TRBV4-3 to TRBJ2-3, with 8 bases that match TRBD2. Trimming took 0 bases from V and 5 from J; bases not matched to a gene: 10. The CDR3 contains 17 residues. Germline V gene sequence: CDR1 LGHNA, CDR2 YSLEER. The chain's CDR3 is CASSQDQGAGVIDTQYF. CDR3 in DNA: TGCGCCAGCAGCCAAGATCAAGGAGCGGGAGTCATAGATACGCAGTATTTT.

The chain combines TRBV6-5 with TRBJ1-2; perhaps TRBD1 as D (6 bases). The germline V and J ends were trimmed by 0 bases and 4 bases, with 9 bases remaining between them. Germline values: CDR1 MNHEY, CDR2 SVGAGI. CDR3 size: 14 residues. CDR3 in amino acids: CASSYSRTAYGYTF. CDR3 nucleotide sequence: TGTGCCAGCAGTTACTCGAGGACAGCCTATGGCTACACCTTC.

The gene calls are TRBV7-2 and TRBJ2-5; 9 nucleotides agree with TRBD1. CDR1 and CDR2 from the germline V gene are SGHTA and FQGNSA. The V and J ends lost 2 bases and 3 bases, in that order; junction bases with no gene match: 7. CDR3 length: 16 residues. The CDR3: CASSLPYRGREETQYF. Here the CDR3 DNA reads TGTGCCAGCAGCTTACCCTACAGGGGGCGGGAAGAGACCCAGTACTTC.

This clone was picked up a small number of times. The chain recombines TRBV6-5 with TRBJ2-4; D not resolved. CDR1 is MNHEY, CDR2 SVGAGI, per germline. The CDR3 has 15 amino acids. V dropped 6 bases and J dropped 0 bases, with 12 bases sitting between them. The CDR3 coding sequence is TGTGCCAGCAGGGCTACAGAGATAGCCAAAAACATTCAGTACTTC. Its protein is CASRATEIAKNIQYF.

This sequence joins TRBV18 and TRBJ1-1, with a tentative D call TRBD1 (6 bases). Trimming stripped 3 bases from V and 0 bases from J, with 11 bases between. CDR1 is KGHSH and CDR2 is LQKENI in the germline V gene. This CDR3 is built from 15 residues. CDR3 DNA: TGTGCCAGCTCACCTCCACAGGGACTGAACACTGAAGCTTTCTTT. As protein: CASSPPQGLNTEAFF.

The chain recombines TRBV6-5 with TRBJ2-3; 7 bases are shared with TRBD2. There are 15 residues in the CDR3. Germline CDR1 and CDR2: MNHEY and SVGAGI. J was trimmed by 2 bases and V by 6 bases; bases with no gene match: 8. CDR3 bases: TGTGCCAGCAGCCCCGGACTAGTAATCACAGATACGCAGTATTTT. Translated: CASSPGLVITDTQYF.

The V call is TRBV5-1, the J call TRBJ2-6, with D tentatively TRBD2 (5 bases). The germline V and J ends were trimmed by 4 bases and 2 bases, with 16 bases remaining between them. CDR1 and CDR2 (germline): SGHRS, YFSETQ. The CDR3 sequence is 17 residues long. The CDR3 region is CASSPTGWPAGANVLTF. As DNA, the CDR3 is TGCGCCAGCAGCCCAACGGGGTGGCCGGCTGGGGCCAACGTCCTGACTTTC.

The chain has TRBV9 and TRBJ2-2; 10 positions match TRBD2. Germline lookup yields CDR1 SGDLS and CDR2 YYNGEE. V gave up 4 bases and J gave up 0 bases; unmatched junction bases: 3. The CDR3 has 16 amino acids. This CDR3 reads CASSPLAGANTGELFF. In DNA, the CDR3 is TGTGCCAGCAGCCCCCTAGCGGGAGCGAACACCGGGGAGCTGTTTTTT.

This chain connects TRBV12-5 to TRBJ2-3; D is unclear. The CDR3 consists of 14 residues. Germline CDR1 LGHNT, CDR2 FRNRAP. V gave up 7 bases and J gave up 4 bases, with 15 bases separating them. CDR3 coding DNA: TGTGCTAGTGCCTTATCGGTGGTCGCAGATACGCAGTATTTT. Translating gives CASALSVVADTQYF.

The chain uses TRBV27 and TRBJ2-5, with D perhaps TRBD2 (7 bases). Between the trimmed V and J ends, which lost 5 bases and 1 base, there was a span of 17 bases. CDR3 size: 16 residues. Germline CDR1 and CDR2: MNHEY and SMNVEV (reference sequence). In DNA form, the CDR3 reads TGTGCCAGCAGTCCCCCCGGGGGGACAATCCAAGAGACCCAGTACTTC. Amino acid sequence: CASSPPGGTIQETQYF.

The chain is built from TRBV29-1 and TRBJ2-7; tentative D call: TRBD2 (6 bases). Germline CDR1 is SQVTM and CDR2 is ANQGSEA. Trimming left V 4 bases short and J 3 bases short, with 22 bases between. The CDR3 runs to 16 residues. CDR3 nucleotides: TGCAGCGTTGTAGGAGGGGAGGAACTGGTCGACTACGAGCAGTACTTC. It specifies CSVVGGEELVDYEQYF.

V is TRBV29-1 and J is TRBJ2-3, with 11 bases identical to TRBD2. Trimming at V came to 7 bases and at J to 6 bases, leaving 12 bases not matched to a gene. Germline CDR1 reads SQVTM; CDR2 reads ANQGSEA. The CDR3 has 15 amino acids. CDR3 protein: CSAAVGTSGGDTQYF. CDR3 sequence (DNA): TGCAGCGCTGCAGTCGGGACTAGCGGAGGGGATACGCAGTATTTT.

The chain uses TRBV6-5 and TRBJ1-2; D is undetermined. CDR3 size: 13 residues. The V gene lost 8 bases and the J gene lost 0 bases, with 10 bases spanning the gap. Per germline, CDR1 MNHEY and CDR2 SVGAGI. CDR3 DNA: TGTGCCAGCGGTTTGGCACCTAACTATGGCTACACCTTC. The encoded protein is CASGLAPNYGYTF.

In its sample, this clone was seen a few times. The chain joins TRBV5-6 to TRBJ2-7; perhaps TRBD2 as D (6 bases). V shed 4 bases and J shed 1 base, with 12 bases lying between them. CDR1 is SGHDT, CDR2 YYEEEE, per germline. The CDR3 loop spans 14 amino acids. Written as DNA, the CDR3 is TGTGCCAGCAGCCGCGGGGACGGTTCCTACGAGCAGTACTTC. Translation: CASSRGDGSYEQYF.

The chain combines TRBV29-1 with TRBJ2-5; tentative D call: TRBD2 (5 bases). CDR1 is SQVTM and CDR2 is ANQGSEA in the germline V gene. The V and J ends lost 7 bases and 5 bases respectively, with 14 bases between them. This CDR3 has 12 residues. CDR3 DNA: TGCAGCGCAATCCGGGGTGTGGAGACCCAGTACTTC. This codes for CSAIRGVETQYF.

The J gene is TRBJ2-5, the V gene TRBV4-2; 7 nucleotides match TRBD2. The V gene's germline CDR1 is LGHNA and CDR2 YNFKEQ. The CDR3 contains 15 residues. The ends lost 0 bases at V and 5 bases at J; junction bases unmatched: 6. The CDR3 sequence: CASSQDRNGRETQYF. CDR3 DNA: TGTGCCAGCAGCCAAGATCGAAACGGGAGGGAGACCCAGTACTTC.

The chain carries TRBV5-4 and TRBJ2-5; tentative D call: TRBD1 (5 bases). The CDR3 length is 14 residues. Trimming pared 2 bases from V and 5 bases from J, leaving 13 bases between. The germline gives CDR1 SGHNT, CDR2 YYREEE (reference sequence). CDR3 sequence: CASSFSGRAETQYF. The CDR3 DNA reads as TGTGCCAGCAGCTTTTCCGGCAGGGCCGAGACCCAGTACTTC.

This clone was counted once. J is TRBJ1-1 and V is TRBV6-1; no clear D. Germline V gene lookup returns CDR1 MNHNS and CDR2 SASEGT. The CDR3 is made up of 11 amino acids. V lost 7 bases and J lost 8, with 11 bases in between. The CDR3 here is CASTNFREAFF. The CDR3 bases are TGTGCCAGCACAAACTTCAGGGAAGCTTTCTTT.